This T cell receptor (beta chain) came from a study of blood T cell repertoires in COVID-19. Per the original methods: Amplification with reference gene primers provided the estimates of nucleated cell counts. Using immunoSEQ multiplex PCR, the repertoire was profiled, and TCRdb retains in-frame clones only, with some absent. Clone size and V and J calls were adopted from that table, with D and trimming inferred from the DNA. The data contain fewer than 200,000 clones, about four fifths of them singletons. Seattle-derived patients entered the study during active infection and were followed longitudinally. The sequence was collected from a woman aged 55-69 years with COVID-19, enrolled during active disease. Sequencing was done on a sample of peripheral blood.

CDR3 nucleotides: TGTGCCAGCAGTGACCACTCGGACAGTCGGGAGCAGTACTTC. It codes for CASSDHSDSREQYF. This chain joins TRBV6-2 or TRBV6-3 and TRBJ2-7; possibly TRBD1 for D (6 bases). This CDR3 is 14 amino acids long. Germline CDR1 MNHEY, CDR2 SVGEGT. The V end lost 5 bases, the J end lost 7 bases, and 18 bases lay between the germline ends.